These T cell receptor beta chains were read from a single sample in a study of shared clonotypes between healthy human individuals. TCRdb's copy holds only in-frame clones and misses some; the assay was immunoSEQ multiplex PCR. The sample gives about 2 million clones, approximately 95% of which show up once; 0.13% is in the top ten. Sequencing input: naive CD4+ T cells sorted from blood. Source of these receptors: a man aged 18 to 35 in good health. The CDR3 runs from the conserved cysteine through the conserved F or W. The order of the fields is V gene, D gene, J gene, clone size, CDR3 protein. D genes are given only for firm matches. Rows give clone size only sometimes, using once, few, many, or a class for an expanded clone.

>TRBV5-1|.|TRBJ2-6|.
CASSLGSSSSGANVLTF
>TRBV7-2|.|TRBJ1-4|.
CASSQQGTNEKLFF
>TRBV2|TRBD2|TRBJ2-5|.
CASNSGTTAETQYF
>TRBV6-6|TRBD1|TRBJ1-2|.
CASSSPSGQTYGYTF
>TRBV5-1|.|TRBJ2-3|.
CASSLALQATDTQYF
>TRBV30|.|TRBJ1-4|once
CAWDQSRSFPATNEKLFF
>TRBV2|TRBD1|TRBJ1-1|.
CASSWDRGNTEAFF
>TRBV5-4|.|TRBJ1-3|.
CASSLGGGGNTIYF
>TRBV14|.|TRBJ2-6|.
CASSQVIWDSGANVLTF
>TRBV20-1|.|TRBJ2-7|once
CSASYEQYF
>TRBV19|.|TRBJ1-2|.
CASSSTYGYTF
>TRBV29-1|.|TRBJ1-2|.
CSVPVGKGGANYGYTF
>TRBV7-2|.|TRBJ2-6|.
CASTSTLIGANVLTF
>TRBV10-3|TRBD1|TRBJ1-2|.
CAISEADRGLYGYTF
>TRBV7-9|.|TRBJ2-3|.
CASSLATGSTDTQYF
>TRBV5-1|.|TRBJ2-7|.
CASSLATPPYEQYF
>TRBV28|.|TRBJ2-7|.
CASTSRYEQYF
>TRBV30|TRBD1|TRBJ2-2|.
CAWSPGTGYTGELFF
>TRBV6-6|.|TRBJ2-5|once
CASSSVETQYF
>TRBV30|TRBD2|TRBJ2-3|.
CAWSGIAGSTDTQYF
>TRBV7-2|TRBD2|TRBJ2-1|.
CASSPSAGGRVTGTEFF
>TRBV30|.|TRBJ2-2|.
CAWRLGSTGELFF
>TRBV6-6|TRBD1|TRBJ2-7|.
CASSQPQHRGYEQYF
>TRBV6-5|.|TRBJ1-5|.
CASSSGGTRPQHF
>TRBV6-6|TRBD1|TRBJ1-6|.
CASSYPLTGGNSPLHF
>TRBV5-6|.|TRBJ1-4|.
CASSLGQGRVEKLFF
>TRBV19|.|TRBJ1-5|.
CAMGNNQPQHF
>TRBV7-9|.|TRBJ1-1|.
CASSILYQDTEAFF
>TRBV19|TRBD1|TRBJ1-5|.
CASSIGTGGTGNQPQHF
>TRBV27|.|TRBJ1-1|.
CASSLGFGTEAFF
>TRBV7-2|.|TRBJ1-2|.
CASSLATGIGRGYTF
>TRBV11-2|TRBD1|TRBJ1-2|.
CASSTGTGNYGYTF
>TRBV7-3|.|TRBJ2-5|.
CASSLGQAETQYF
>TRBV2|.|TRBJ2-3|.
CASTENKKDTQYF
>TRBV2|TRBD2|TRBJ2-3|.
CAKTSGSADTQYF
>TRBV7-2|TRBD1|TRBJ2-7|.
CASSPRTGPYEQYF
>TRBV4-1|TRBD2|TRBJ2-3|.
CASSQEVGLAGVTDTQYF
>TRBV6-5|.|TRBJ1-5|.
CASSRQVNQPQHF
>TRBV7-2|TRBD1|TRBJ1-2|once
CASSPPDRVAGYTF
>TRBV6-5|.|TRBJ2-1|.
CASSLYGEQFF
>TRBV5-1|.|TRBJ2-2|.
CASALAVSPGELFF
>TRBV19|.|TRBJ2-7|.
CASSSSGTVSYEQYF
>TRBV27|.|TRBJ2-7|.
CASSLSWQASFYEQYF
>TRBV10-2|TRBD2|TRBJ2-7|.
CASIRLAGNSYEQYF
>TRBV28|.|TRBJ2-1|.
CASSPGMAYNEQFF
>TRBV7-9|TRBD1|TRBJ1-2|many
CASSASGTVYGYTF
>TRBV11-2|.|TRBJ1-5|.
CASSFYNQPQHF
>TRBV25-1|.|TRBJ1-4|.
CASSDPGREKLFF
>TRBV12-5|.|TRBJ2-7|.
CASGLVSWWGQGLHSYEQYF
>TRBV2|TRBD1|TRBJ2-1|.
CASKKQGADEQFF